This entry features one T cell receptor beta chain sequence. Its antigen is still unknown. Generated by immunoSEQ multiplex PCR, the TCRdb table keeps only in-frame clones and is missing some. The sample carries around 63,000 clones, 70% to 80% recorded once. The V end was cut by 5 bases, the J end by 4 bases, with 9 bases between. The CDR3 is 11 amino acids. Germline values: CDR1 SQVTM, CDR2 ANQGSEA. These data are taken from a study of radiotherapy plus CTLA-4 blockade in lung cancer. As for the study in general: Disease control was achieved by 31% of patients, and objective responses by about 17%. Study-level findings and limits: After radiotherapy and ipilimumab, tumor-derived clones expanded in peripheral blood.

Enrolled patients, whose metastatic non-small-cell lung cancer was chemo-refractory, received focal radiation plus CTLA-4 blockade with ipilimumab. The source was peripheral blood, collected from a patient treated with radiotherapy plus ipilimumab. This chain joins TRBV29-1 and TRBJ2-7, with D possibly TRBD1 on 6 matching bases. This TCR was recovered from a human donor with non-small cell lung cancer whose response to radiotherapy plus ipilimumab could not be evaluated. Some clones in this sample may be carry-over from other donors' samples. CDR3 in DNA: TGCAGCGTTACAGGGTGGTACGAGCAGTACTTC. Translation gives CSVTGWYEQYF.